A selection of T cell receptor beta chains follows, all from one sample in a study of PD-L1 blockade in urothelial cancer. Sequencing used immunoSEQ multiplex PCR; TCRdb keeps in-frame clones, though not all of them. Among tens of thousands of clones listed, roughly 84% were seen once. The material was PBMCs, obtained around atezolizumab (anti-PD-L1) treatment. The receptors here all came from a man aged 60 to 69 with urothelial cancer. Each CDR3 is given with its conserved first and last residue. The D gene is left open where the match is weak. Expanded clones are given a class, and other clones once, few, many or no size at all.

abundance: NA; v_gene: TRBV16; d_gene: NA; j_gene: TRBJ2-1; CDR3aa: CASSPLGVVTVNEQFF; CDR3nt: TGTGCCAGCAGCCCACTCGGGGTCGTAACAGTAAATGAGCAGTTCTTC
abundance: NA; v_gene: TRBV5-1; d_gene: TRBD1; j_gene: TRBJ2-5; CDR3aa: CASSLGQGANLETQYF; CDR3nt: TGCGCCAGCAGCTTGGGACAGGGGGCGAATTTAGAGACCCAGTACTTC
abundance: NA; v_gene: TRBV18; d_gene: TRBD1; j_gene: TRBJ2-4; CDR3aa: CASSPTTDRGIQYF; CDR3nt: TGTGCCAGCTCACCAACGACGGACAGGGGGATTCAGTACTTC
abundance: NA; v_gene: TRBV6-1; d_gene: TRBD1; j_gene: TRBJ2-6; CDR3aa: CASSATGAGANVLTF; CDR3nt: TGTGCCAGCAGCGCCACAGGGGCCGGGGCCAACGTCCTGACTTTC
abundance: once; v_gene: TRBV5-1; d_gene: TRBD2; j_gene: TRBJ2-1; CDR3aa: CASSSSGGYNEQFF; CDR3nt: TGCGCCAGCAGCTCTAGCGGGGGCTACAATGAGCAGTTCTTC
abundance: once; v_gene: TRBV6-1; d_gene: NA; j_gene: TRBJ2-4; CDR3aa: CASSVGYIQYF; CDR3nt: TGTGCCAGCAGTGTCGGGTACATTCAGTACTTC
abundance: NA; v_gene: TRBV5-1; d_gene: TRBD2; j_gene: TRBJ2-1; CDR3aa: CASSVPTSGGPPSTDYNEQFF; CDR3nt: TGCGCCAGCAGCGTACCCACTAGCGGGGGGCCGCCCTCAACTGACTACAATGAGCAGTTCTTC
abundance: NA; v_gene: TRBV29-1; d_gene: NA; j_gene: TRBJ2-5; CDR3aa: CSVVKGGAETQYF; CDR3nt: TGCAGCGTTGTTAAAGGGGGAGCAGAGACCCAGTACTTC
abundance: NA; v_gene: TRBV7-8; d_gene: NA; j_gene: TRBJ2-7; CDR3aa: CASSSLGQQTHEQYF; CDR3nt: TGTGCCAGCAGCTCACTAGGCCAGCAAACACACGAGCAGTACTTC
abundance: NA; v_gene: TRBV29-1; d_gene: NA; j_gene: TRBJ2-2; CDR3aa: CSVRLNPGELFF; CDR3nt: TGCAGCGTAAGACTGAATCCCGGGGAGCTGTTTTTT
abundance: NA; v_gene: TRBV4-3; d_gene: TRBD2; j_gene: TRBJ2-5; CDR3aa: CASSQEGLAGGGETQYF; CDR3nt: TGCGCCAGCAGCCAAGAGGGACTAGCGGGAGGGGGAGAGACCCAGTACTTC
abundance: NA; v_gene: TRBV28; d_gene: TRBD2; j_gene: TRBJ2-3; CDR3aa: CASTSLLAGTQYF; CDR3nt: TGTGCCAGCACCTCTCTCCTAGCGGGAACGCAGTATTTT
abundance: NA; v_gene: TRBV7-9; d_gene: NA; j_gene: TRBJ1-1; CDR3aa: CASSLQQGGSEAFF; CDR3nt: TGTGCCAGCAGCTTACAGCAGGGAGGGTCCGAAGCTTTCTTT
abundance: NA; v_gene: TRBV5-6; d_gene: TRBD1; j_gene: TRBJ1-2; CDR3aa: CASSLSGQGYGWGYTF; CDR3nt: TGTGCCAGCAGCTTGAGTGGACAGGGATATGGTTGGGGCTACACCTTC
abundance: NA; v_gene: TRBV10-3; d_gene: NA; j_gene: TRBJ1-1; CDR3aa: CAINDQTGFNTEAFF; CDR3nt: TGTGCCATCAACGACCAGACAGGATTTAACACTGAAGCTTTCTTT
abundance: NA; v_gene: TRBV10-1; d_gene: TRBD1; j_gene: TRBJ1-3; CDR3aa: CASSTGQVNSGNTIYF; CDR3nt: TGCGCCAGCAGTACGGGACAGGTCAATTCTGGAAACACCATATATTTT
abundance: NA; v_gene: TRBV27; d_gene: NA; j_gene: TRBJ2-1; CDR3aa: CASSFGTGTYNEQFF; CDR3nt: TGTGCCAGCAGTTTCGGCACAGGCACCTACAATGAGCAGTTCTTC
abundance: NA; v_gene: TRBV9; d_gene: NA; j_gene: TRBJ1-1; CDR3aa: CASSVGHLNTEAFF; CDR3nt: TGTGCCAGCAGCGTAGGGCACCTGAACACTGAAGCTTTCTTT
abundance: NA; v_gene: TRBV5-1; d_gene: NA; j_gene: TRBJ1-2; CDR3aa: CASSQQGLSTGYTF; CDR3nt: TGCGCCAGCAGCCAACAGGGTCTGTCGACGGGCTACACCTTC
abundance: NA; v_gene: TRBV4-1; d_gene: TRBD1; j_gene: TRBJ1-2; CDR3aa: CASSQDGRGEYGYTF; CDR3nt: TGCGCCAGCAGCCAAGATGGCAGGGGGGAATATGGCTACACCTTC